This TCR beta chain was identified in a study of CD8+CD57+ T cells in acquired aplastic anemia. Study information: Sorted CD4+ and CD8+ cells yielded DNA averaging around 3.2 ug.

Genomic DNA constituted the template upon which TCR beta VDJ and CDR3 profiling was performed. TCRdb reprocessed the reads via MiXCR and lists one record per CDR3 protein. The table lists roughly 200,000 distinct CDR3 sequences, roughly 65% of them singletons, with approximately 42% in the top ten. Trimming stripped 0 bases from V and 4 bases from J, with 12 bases between. The CDR3 has 16 amino acids. Germline V gives CDR1 LNHNV, CDR2 YYDKDF (reference sequence). In its sample, this clonotype was seen once. Only patients with CD8+CD57+ cell expansion on flow cytometry were chosen for sequencing. None of the patients had been given any therapy when their blood was sampled.

The chain employs TRBV15 and TRBJ2-2; either TRBD1 or TRBD2 may fit D (6 bases each). The sample taken for sequencing was sorted CD4+, CD8+, or CD8+CD57+ T cells (not recorded which) from PBMCs. The receptor's source is a human donor with aplastic anemia. In DNA form, the CDR3 reads TGTGCCACCAGCAGAGATCGGAGGGGGACCACCGGGGAGCTGTTTTTT. Amino acids: CATSRDRRGTTGELFF.